Presented here are 14 T cell receptor beta chains from one specimen sequenced in a study of cytomegalovirus exposure and HLA in healthy donors. 60 Vbeta and 13 Jbeta primers were used in PCR. Clones were read by immunoSEQ multiplex PCR, and TCRdb kept only the in-frame ones, dropping some. The table records over 150,000 clones, more than 65% of them present only once. The sequenced sample consisted of PBMCs. The receptors derive from a woman aged 45-65 years in good health and CMV-seronegative.

The chain employs TRBV13 and TRBJ2-5; 7 bases fit TRBD2. Germline CDR1 PRHDT, CDR2 FYEKMQ (reference sequence). The CDR3 spans 14 residues. The junction had 5 bases not matched to a gene; V was cut back by 2 bases and J by 5 bases. The CDR3 DNA follows: TGTGCCAGCAGCTTATGGGCTAGCGGTGAGACCCAGTACTTC. Protein: CASSLWASGETQYF. Supplemented by reference TRBV13 and TRBJ2-5, the full variable domain reads AAGVIQSPRHLIKEKRETATLKCYPIPRHDTVYWYQQGPGQDPQFLISFYEKMQSDKGSIPDRFSAQQFSDYHSELNMSSLELGDSALYFCASSLWASGETQYFGPGTRLLVL.

This clone was seen a single time. The chain has TRBV6-4 and TRBJ1-5; no definite D call. V lost 2 bases and J lost 4, with 9 bases in between. The CDR3 consists of 14 residues. Germline V gene data show CDR1 as MRHNA and CDR2 as SNTAGT. Here the CDR3 DNA reads TGTGCCAGCAGTGACGAGGGCAGTAATCAGCCCCAGCATTTT. Translating it yields CASSDEGSNQPQHF.

The CDR3 DNA reads TGTGCCAGCAAGGCGGGGGGTTACAATGAGCAGTTCTTC. This encodes CASKAGGYNEQFF. This chain connects TRBV6-5 to TRBJ2-1; 8 bases match TRBD2. This CDR3 comprises 13 residues. CDR1 MNHEY and CDR2 SVGAGI come from the germline V gene. Trimming took 7 bases from V and 4 from J; bases not matched to a gene: 3.

V usage is TRBV7-8 and J usage is TRBJ1-2; 9 nucleotides match TRBD1. The germline CDR1 and CDR2 sequences are SGHVS and FQNEAQ. The CDR3 sequence is 15 residues long. The V and J ends lost 5 bases and 3 bases, in that order; junction bases with no gene match: 7. Here the CDR3 DNA reads TGTGCCAGCAGCCGGGTAGGGACAGGGTACTATGGCTACACCTTC. It encodes CASSRVGTGYYGYTF. Full variable domain (remainder filled in from reference TRBV7-8 and TRBJ1-2): GAGVSQSPRYKVAKRGQDVALRCDPISGHVSLFWYQQALGQGPEFLTYFQNEAQLDKSGLPSDRFFAERPEGSVSTLKIQRTQQEDSAVYLCASSRVGTGYYGYTFGSGTRLTVV.

V gene TRBV5-1 combines with J gene TRBJ2-1, with 10 bases that match TRBD2. This CDR3 has 15 amino acids. V shed 4 bases and J 10 bases; nucleotides not matched to a gene: 11. CDR1 and CDR2 (germline): SGHRS, YFSETQ. CDR3 DNA: TGCGCCAGCAGCCTACAGGGGACTAGCGTCGACGAGCAGTTCTTC. Translating it yields CASSLQGTSVDEQFF.

For this clone: One junction end does not reproduce the germline sequence, and a read error may be involved. Other DNA sequences of this sample code for an identical CDR3. The chain is built from TRBV27 and TRBJ2-6; TRBD2 matches at 13 bases. The CDR3 runs to 22 residues. Germline assignment: CDR1 MNHEY and CDR2 SMNVEV (reference sequence). CDR3: CASSFPDRWGLAGTSGANVLTF. The CDR3 nucleotides are TGTGCCAGCAGTTTCCCGGACAGGTGGGGACTAGCGGGGACCTCTGGGGCCAACGTCCTAACTTTC.

This clone was observed once. The rearrangement uses TRBV11-2 and TRBJ2-4, with 7 bases that match TRBD2. This CDR3 contains 16 residues. V lost 5 bases and J lost 1; bases outside the gene matches: 8. Germline lookup yields CDR1 SGHAT and CDR2 FQNNGV. CDR3 residues: CASSTRGSLAKNIQYF. CDR3 in DNA: TGTGCCAGCAGCACGCGCGGGAGTTTGGCCAAAAACATTCAGTACTTC.

This sequence joins TRBV19 and TRBJ2-7; TRBD2 matches 7 bases. The germline V gene encodes CDR1 LNHDA and CDR2 SQIVND (reference sequence). J lost 0 bases, V lost 10 bases, and 9 bases had no gene match. This CDR3 spans 14 amino acids. CDR3 amino acids: CATKKRDSSYEQYF. The CDR3 nucleotides read TGTGCCACAAAAAAGCGGGATAGCTCCTACGAGCAGTACTTC.

The chain is built from TRBV6-6 and TRBJ1-6, with 7 bases identical to TRBD1. The germline CDR1 and CDR2 sequences are MNHNY and SVGAGI (reference sequence). CDR3 length: 15 amino acids. J gave up 10 bases and V 0 bases, and 6 bases lay outside the gene matches. For the CDR3, the DNA is TGTGCCAGCAGTTACTCACAGGGGCCAAGCTCACCCCTCCACTTT. Translated, it gives CASSYSQGPSSPLHF.

The chain employs TRBV6-1 and TRBJ1-2, with D possibly matching TRBD1 (6 bases). This CDR3 contains 14 residues. V dropped 7 bases and J dropped 0 bases, with 12 bases sitting between them. Germline V lookup: CDR1 MNHNS, CDR2 SASEGT. The CDR3 DNA sequence: TGTGCCAGCACCCGGACAGAGCCTAACTATGGCTACACCTTC. It translates to CASTRTEPNYGYTF.

CDR3 region: CASSSYGVEAFF. For the CDR3, the DNA is TGTGCCAGCAGTTCTTACGGGGTTGAAGCTTTCTTT. This chain joins TRBV28 and TRBJ1-1, with D uncertain. Per the germline V gene, CDR1 is MDHEN and CDR2 is SYDVKM. Trimming cost V 4 bases and J 7 bases, with 10 bases left between them. The CDR3 runs to 12 residues. The entire variable domain, with the rest obtained from reference TRBV28 and TRBJ1-1, is as follows: DVKVTQSSRYLVKRTGEKVFLECVQDMDHENMFWYRQDPGLGLRLIYFSYDVKMKEKGDIPEGYSVSREKKERFSLILESASTNQTSMYLCASSSYGVEAFFGQGTRLTVV.

The chain employs TRBV10-1 and TRBJ2-3; 7 nucleotides match TRBD1. Germline trimming cut 7 bases from V and 7 bases from J; bases unmatched to any gene: 11. This CDR3 region has 14 residues. Germline loops: CDR1 WNHNN, CDR2 SYGVQD (reference sequence). This CDR3 is CASTSDRRGYTQYF. In nucleotides, the CDR3 is TGCGCCAGCACATCGGACAGGCGTGGATATACGCAGTATTTT.

This clone was detected once. The V and J genes are TRBV19 and TRBJ2-4; maybe TRBD1 (6 bases). The germline V gene has CDR1 LNHDA and CDR2 SQIVND (reference sequence). With 5 bases removed from V and 8 bases from J, the gap between germline ends came to 13 bases. This CDR3 spans 13 amino acids. Here the CDR3 DNA reads TGTGCCAGTAGTCCAGGACAGAGGCACATTCAGTACTTC. Translated, it gives CASSPGQRHIQYF.

The V call is TRBV7-9, the J call TRBJ2-7, with a weak D call TRBD2 (5 bases). V was pared by 1 base and J by 0 bases, with 7 bases between. The CDR3 has 14 amino acids. Germline loops: CDR1 SEHNR, CDR2 FQNEAQ (reference sequence). CDR3 protein: CASSLGGASYEQYF. CDR3 in DNA: TGTGCCAGCAGCTTAGGGGGAGCCTCCTACGAGCAGTACTTC.